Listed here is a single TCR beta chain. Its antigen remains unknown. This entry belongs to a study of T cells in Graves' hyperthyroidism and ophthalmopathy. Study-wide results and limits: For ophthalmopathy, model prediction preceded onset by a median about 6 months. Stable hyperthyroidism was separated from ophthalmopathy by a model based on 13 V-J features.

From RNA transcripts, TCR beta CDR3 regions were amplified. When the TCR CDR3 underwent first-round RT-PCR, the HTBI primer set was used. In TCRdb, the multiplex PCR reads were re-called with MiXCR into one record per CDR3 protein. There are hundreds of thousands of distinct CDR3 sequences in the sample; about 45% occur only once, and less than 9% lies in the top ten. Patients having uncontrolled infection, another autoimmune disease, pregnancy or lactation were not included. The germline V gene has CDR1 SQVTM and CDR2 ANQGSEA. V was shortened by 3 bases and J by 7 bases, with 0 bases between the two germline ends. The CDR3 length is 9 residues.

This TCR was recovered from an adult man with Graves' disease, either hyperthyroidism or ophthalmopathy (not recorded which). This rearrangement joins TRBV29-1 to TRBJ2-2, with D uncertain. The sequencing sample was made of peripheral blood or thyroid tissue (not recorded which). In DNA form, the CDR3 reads TGCAGCGTTGACGGGGAGCTGTTTTTT. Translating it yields CSVDGELFF.